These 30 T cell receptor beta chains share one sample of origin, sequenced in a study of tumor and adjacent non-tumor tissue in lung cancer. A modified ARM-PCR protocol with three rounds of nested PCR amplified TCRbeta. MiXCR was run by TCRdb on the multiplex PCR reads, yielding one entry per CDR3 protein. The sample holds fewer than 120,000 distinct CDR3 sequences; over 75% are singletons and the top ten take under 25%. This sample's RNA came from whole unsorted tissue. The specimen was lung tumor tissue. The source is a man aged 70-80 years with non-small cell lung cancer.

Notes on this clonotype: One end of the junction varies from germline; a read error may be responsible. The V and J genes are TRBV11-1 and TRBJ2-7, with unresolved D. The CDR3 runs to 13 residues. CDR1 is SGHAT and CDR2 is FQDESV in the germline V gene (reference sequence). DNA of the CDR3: TGTGCCAGCAACTTGTCTGGTGGATACGAGCAGTATTTC. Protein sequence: CASNLSGGYEQYF.

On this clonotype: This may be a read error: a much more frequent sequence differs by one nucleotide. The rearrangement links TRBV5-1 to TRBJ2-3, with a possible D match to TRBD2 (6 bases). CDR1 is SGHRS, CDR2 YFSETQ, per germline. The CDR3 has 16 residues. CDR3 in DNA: TGCGCCAGCAGCCGTGGGCTAGCGCCTGACACAGATACGCACTATTTT. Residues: CASSRGLAPDTDTHYF.

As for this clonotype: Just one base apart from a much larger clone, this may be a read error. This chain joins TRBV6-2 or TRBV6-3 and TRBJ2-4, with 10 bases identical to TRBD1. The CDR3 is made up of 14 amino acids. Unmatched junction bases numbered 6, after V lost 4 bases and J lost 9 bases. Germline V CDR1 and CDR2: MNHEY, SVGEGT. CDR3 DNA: TGTGCCAGCAGTTCTCTTGGACAGGGGGGCATTCAGTACTTC. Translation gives CASSSLGQGGIQYF.

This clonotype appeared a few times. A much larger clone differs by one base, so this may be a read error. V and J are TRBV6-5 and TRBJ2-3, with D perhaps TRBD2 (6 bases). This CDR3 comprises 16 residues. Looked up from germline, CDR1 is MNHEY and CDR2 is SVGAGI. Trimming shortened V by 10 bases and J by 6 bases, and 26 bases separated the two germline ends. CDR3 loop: CATSTARLVGADTQYF. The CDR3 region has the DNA TGTGCCACCTCCACTGCCCGACTAGTGGGAGCTGATACGCAGTATTTT.

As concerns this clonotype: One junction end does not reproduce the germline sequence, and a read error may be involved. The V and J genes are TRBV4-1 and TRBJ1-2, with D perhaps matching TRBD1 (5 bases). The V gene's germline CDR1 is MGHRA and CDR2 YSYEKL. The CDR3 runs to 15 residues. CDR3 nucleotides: TGCGCCAGCAACCAAGAGGGCAGGGTTAACTATGGCCACACCTTC. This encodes CASNQEGRVNYGHTF.

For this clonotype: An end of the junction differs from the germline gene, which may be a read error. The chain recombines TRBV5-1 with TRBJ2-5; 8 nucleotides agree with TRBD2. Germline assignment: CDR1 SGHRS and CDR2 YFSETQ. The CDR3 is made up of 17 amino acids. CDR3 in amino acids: CTSSLGLAGRWQETQYF. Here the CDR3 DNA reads TGCACCAGCAGCTTGGGGCTAGCGGGTAGGTGGCAAGAGACCCAGTACTTC.

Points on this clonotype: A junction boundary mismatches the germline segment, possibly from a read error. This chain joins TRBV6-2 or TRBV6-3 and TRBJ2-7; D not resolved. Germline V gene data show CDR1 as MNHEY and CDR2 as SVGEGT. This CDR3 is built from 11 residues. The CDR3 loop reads CASSYFYELYF. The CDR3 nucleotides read TGTGCTAGCAGTTACTTCTACGAGCTGTACTTC.

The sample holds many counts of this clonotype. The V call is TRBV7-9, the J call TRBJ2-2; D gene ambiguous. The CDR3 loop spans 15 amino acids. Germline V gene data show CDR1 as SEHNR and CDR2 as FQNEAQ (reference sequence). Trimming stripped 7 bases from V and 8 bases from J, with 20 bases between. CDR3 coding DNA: TGTGCCAGCACCATATCTTCCTTCTTAGGAGGGGAGCTGTTTTTT. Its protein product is CASTISSFLGGELFF.

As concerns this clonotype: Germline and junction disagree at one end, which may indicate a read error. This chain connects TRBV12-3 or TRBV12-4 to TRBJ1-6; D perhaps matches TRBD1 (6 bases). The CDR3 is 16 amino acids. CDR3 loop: CANTSGTGGYNSSLHF. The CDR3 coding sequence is TGTGCCAACACCTCCGGGACGGGGGGCTATAATTCATCCCTCCACTTT.

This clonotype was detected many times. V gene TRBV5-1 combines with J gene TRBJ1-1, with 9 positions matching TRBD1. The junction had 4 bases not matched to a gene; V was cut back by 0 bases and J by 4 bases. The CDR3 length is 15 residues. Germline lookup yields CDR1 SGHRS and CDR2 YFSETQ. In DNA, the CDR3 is TGCGCCAGCAGCTTGGGAGGGACAGGGACCACTGAAGCTTTCTTT. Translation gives CASSLGGTGTTEAFF.

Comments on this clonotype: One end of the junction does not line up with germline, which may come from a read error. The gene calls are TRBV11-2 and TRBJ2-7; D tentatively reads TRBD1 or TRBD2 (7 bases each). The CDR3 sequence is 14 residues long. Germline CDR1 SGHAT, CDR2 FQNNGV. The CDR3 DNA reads TGTGGCAGCAGCGGGGACAGCATAAGCTACGGGCAATACTTC. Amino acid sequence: CGSSGDSISYGQYF.

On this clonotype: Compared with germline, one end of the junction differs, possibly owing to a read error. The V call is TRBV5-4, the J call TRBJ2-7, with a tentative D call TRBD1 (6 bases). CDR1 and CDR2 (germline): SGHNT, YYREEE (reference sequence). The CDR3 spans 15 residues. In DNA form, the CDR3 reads TGTGCCAGCAACTTGTTCGTGACAGGAATTTCTGAGCAGTACTTT. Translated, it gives CASNLFVTGISEQYF.

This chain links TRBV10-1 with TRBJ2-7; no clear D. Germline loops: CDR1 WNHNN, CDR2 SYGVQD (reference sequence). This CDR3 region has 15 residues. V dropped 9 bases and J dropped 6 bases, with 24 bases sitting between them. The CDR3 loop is CASSSIGSRLGEQYF. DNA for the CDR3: TGCGCCAGTAGTTCAATCGGGTCGAGGCTCGGCGAGCAGTACTTC.

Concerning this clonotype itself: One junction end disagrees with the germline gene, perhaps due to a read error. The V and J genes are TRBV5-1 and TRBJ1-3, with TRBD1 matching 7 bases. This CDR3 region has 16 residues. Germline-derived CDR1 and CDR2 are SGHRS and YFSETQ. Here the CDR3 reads CASSLEGANSGNSIYF. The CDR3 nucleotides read TGCGCTAGCAGCTTGGAGGGGGCCAACTCTGGAAACAGCATATATTTT. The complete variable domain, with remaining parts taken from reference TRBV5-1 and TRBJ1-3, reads KAGVTQTPRYLIKTRGQQVTLSCSPISGHRSVSWYQQTPGQGLQFLFEYFSETQRNKGNFPGRFSGRQFSNSRSEMNVSTLELGDSALYLCASSLEGANSGNSIYFGEGSWLTVV.

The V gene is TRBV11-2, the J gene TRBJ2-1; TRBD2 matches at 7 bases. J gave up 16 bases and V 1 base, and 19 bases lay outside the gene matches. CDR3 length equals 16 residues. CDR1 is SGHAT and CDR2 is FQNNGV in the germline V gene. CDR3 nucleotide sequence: TGTGCCAGCAGCTTAGGGTTCGGGAGGACCTACAATGACCACTTCTTC. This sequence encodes CASSLGFGRTYNDHFF.

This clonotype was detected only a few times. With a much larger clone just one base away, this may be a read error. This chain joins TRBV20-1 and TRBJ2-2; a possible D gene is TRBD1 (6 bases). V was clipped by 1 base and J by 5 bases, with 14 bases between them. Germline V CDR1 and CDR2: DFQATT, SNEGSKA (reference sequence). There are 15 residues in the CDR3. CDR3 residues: CSARVGDKKTGELFF. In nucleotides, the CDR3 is TGCAGTGCTAGAGTTGGGGACAAAAAGACCGGGGAGCTGTTTTTT.

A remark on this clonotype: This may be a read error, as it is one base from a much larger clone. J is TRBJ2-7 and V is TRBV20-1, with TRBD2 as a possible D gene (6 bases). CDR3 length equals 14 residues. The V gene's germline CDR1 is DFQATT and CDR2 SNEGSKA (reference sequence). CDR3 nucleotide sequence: TGCAATGCCCCTATACTAGCTGATACCTACGAGCAGTACTTC. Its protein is CNAPILADTYEQYF.

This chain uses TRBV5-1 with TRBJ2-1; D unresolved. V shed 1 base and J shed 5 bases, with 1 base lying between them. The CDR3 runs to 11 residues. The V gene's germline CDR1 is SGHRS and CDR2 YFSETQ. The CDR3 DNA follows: TGCGCCAGCAGCTTGCACAATGAGCAGTTCTTC. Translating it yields CASSLHNEQFF.

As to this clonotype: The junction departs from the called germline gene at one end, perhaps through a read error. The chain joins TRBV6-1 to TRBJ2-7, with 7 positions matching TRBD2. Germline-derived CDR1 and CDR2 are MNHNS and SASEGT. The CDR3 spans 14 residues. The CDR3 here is CATSGRDYSYEQYF. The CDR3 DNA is TGTGCCACCAGTGGCCGGGACTACTCCTACGAGCAATACTTC.

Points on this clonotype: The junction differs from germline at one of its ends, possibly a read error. CDR3 bases: TGCGCGAGCAGCCAAGTTTCATTTTGTGCGGGATCAGTTACCGGGGAGCTGTTTTTT. Translated, it gives CASSQVSFCAGSVTGELFF. J is TRBJ2-2 and V is TRBV4-1; D perhaps matches TRBD2 (6 bases). Germline assignment: CDR1 MGHRA and CDR2 YSYEKL. CDR3 length equals 19 residues.

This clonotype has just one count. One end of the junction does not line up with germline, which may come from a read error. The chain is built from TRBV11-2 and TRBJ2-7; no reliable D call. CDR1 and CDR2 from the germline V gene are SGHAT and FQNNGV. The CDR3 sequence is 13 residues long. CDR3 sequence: CASSLAVDFEQYF. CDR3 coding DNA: TGTGCAAGCAGCTTAGCAGTAGATTTCGAGCAGTACTTC.

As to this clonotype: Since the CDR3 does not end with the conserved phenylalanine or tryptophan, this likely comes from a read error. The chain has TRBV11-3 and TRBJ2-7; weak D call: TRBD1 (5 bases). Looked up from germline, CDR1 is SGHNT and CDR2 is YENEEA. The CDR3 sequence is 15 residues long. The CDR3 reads CTSSPMTVSVYKQYL. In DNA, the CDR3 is TGTACCAGCAGCCCGATGACAGTTTCCGTGTACAAGCAGTACTTA.

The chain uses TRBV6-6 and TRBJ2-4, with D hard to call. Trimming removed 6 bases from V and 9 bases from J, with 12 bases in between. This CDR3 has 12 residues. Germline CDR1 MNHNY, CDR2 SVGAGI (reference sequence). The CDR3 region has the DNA TGTGCCAGCAGAGGGATTATAATCATTCAGTACTTC. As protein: CASRGIIIIQYF.

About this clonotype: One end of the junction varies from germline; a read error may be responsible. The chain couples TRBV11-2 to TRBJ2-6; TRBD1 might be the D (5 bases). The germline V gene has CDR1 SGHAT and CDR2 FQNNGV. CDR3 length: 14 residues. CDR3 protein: CASSKTPGADVLTF. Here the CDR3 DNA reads TGTGCCAGCAGCAAAACTCCTGGGGCCGACGTCCTGACTTTC. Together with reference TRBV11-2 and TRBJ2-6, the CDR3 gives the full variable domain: EAGVAQSPRYKIIEKRQSVAFWCNPISGHATLYWYQQILGQGPKLLIQFQNNGVVDDSQLPKDRFSAERLKGVDSTLKIQPAKLEDSAVYLCASSKTPGADVLTFGAGSRLTVL.

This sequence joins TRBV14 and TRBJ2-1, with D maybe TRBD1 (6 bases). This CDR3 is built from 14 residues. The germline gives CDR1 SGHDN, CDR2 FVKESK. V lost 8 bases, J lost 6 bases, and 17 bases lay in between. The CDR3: CASRRDKKANEQFF. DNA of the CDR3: TGTGCCAGCCGACGGGACAAGAAGGCCAATGAGCAGTTCTTC.

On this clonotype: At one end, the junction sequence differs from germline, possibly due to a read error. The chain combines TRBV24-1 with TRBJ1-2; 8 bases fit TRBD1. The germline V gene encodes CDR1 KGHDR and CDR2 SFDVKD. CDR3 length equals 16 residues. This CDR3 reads CVTSDHSGTGGRGYTF. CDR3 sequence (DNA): TGTGTCACCAGTGATCATTCAGGGACAGGAGGCCGCGGCTACACCTTC.

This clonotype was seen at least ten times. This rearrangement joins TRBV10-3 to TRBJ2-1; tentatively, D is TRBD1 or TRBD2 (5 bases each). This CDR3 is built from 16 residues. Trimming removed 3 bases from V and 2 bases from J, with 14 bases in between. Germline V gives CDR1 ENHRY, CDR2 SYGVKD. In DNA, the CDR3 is TGTGCCATCAGTGACGGAGAGGGGCGTCCCTACAATGAGCAGTTCTTC. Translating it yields CAISDGEGRPYNEQFF.

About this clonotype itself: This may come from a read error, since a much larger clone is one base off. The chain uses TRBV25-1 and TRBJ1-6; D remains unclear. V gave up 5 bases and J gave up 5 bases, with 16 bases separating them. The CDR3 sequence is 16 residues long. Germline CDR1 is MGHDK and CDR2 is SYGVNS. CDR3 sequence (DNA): TGTGCCAGCAGTTCAGTTCGAACTAGAGATAATTCACCCCTCCACTTT. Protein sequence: CASSSVRTRDNSPLHF.

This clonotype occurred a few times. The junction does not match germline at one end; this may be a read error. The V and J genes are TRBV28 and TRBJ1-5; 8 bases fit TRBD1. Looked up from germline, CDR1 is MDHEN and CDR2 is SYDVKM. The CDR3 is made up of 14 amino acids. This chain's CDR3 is CASNRQGLGQPQRF. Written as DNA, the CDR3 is TGTGCCAGCAATCGACAGGGGTTAGGTCAGCCCCAGCGTTTT.

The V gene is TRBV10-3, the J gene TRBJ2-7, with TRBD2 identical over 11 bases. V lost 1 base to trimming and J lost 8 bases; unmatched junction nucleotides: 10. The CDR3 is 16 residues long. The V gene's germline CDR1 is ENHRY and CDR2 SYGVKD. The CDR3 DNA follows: TGTGCCATCAGTGAGTTGGTAGCGGGAGGGCCGTACAAGCAGTACTTC. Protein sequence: CAISELVAGGPYKQYF.